The sequence of this T cell receptor (beta chain) was determined in a study of control samples from healthy donors and cancer patients. Sequenced by immunoSEQ multiplex PCR; TCRdb stores in-frame clones only, minus some. The sample lists 89,000 or so clones, around 87% seen once, with around 18% in the top ten. CDR1 and CDR2 (germline): SGHRS, YFSETQ. The CDR3 is 12 amino acids. Trimming took 5 bases from V and 5 from J, leaving 8 bases between them. This TCR was recovered from a man over 45 in good health. Sequencing was performed on blood. The J gene is TRBJ2-1, the V gene TRBV5-1; D not resolved. The CDR3 bases are TGCGCCAGCAGTTCCCAGAACAATGAGCAGTTCTTC. It translates to CASSSQNNEQFF. Together with reference TRBV5-1 and TRBJ2-1, the CDR3 gives the full variable domain: KAGVTQTPRYLIKTRGQQVTLSCSPISGHRSVSWYQQTPGQGLQFLFEYFSETQRNKGNFPGRFSGRQFSNSRSEMNVSTLELGDSALYLCASSSQNNEQFFGPGTRLTVL.